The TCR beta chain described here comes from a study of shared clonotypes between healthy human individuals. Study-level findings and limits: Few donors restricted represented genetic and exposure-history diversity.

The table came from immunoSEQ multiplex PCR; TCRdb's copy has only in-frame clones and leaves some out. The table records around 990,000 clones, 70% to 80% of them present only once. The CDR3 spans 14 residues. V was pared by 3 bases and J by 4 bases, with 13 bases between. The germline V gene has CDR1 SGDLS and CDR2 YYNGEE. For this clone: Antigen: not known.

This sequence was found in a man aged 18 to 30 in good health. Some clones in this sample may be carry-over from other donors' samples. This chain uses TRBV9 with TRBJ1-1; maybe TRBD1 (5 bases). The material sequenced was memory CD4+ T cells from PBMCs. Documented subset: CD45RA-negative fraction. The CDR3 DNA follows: TGTGCCAGCAGCGGAGACAGCTCATCCACTGAAGCTTTCTTT. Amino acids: CASSGDSSSTEAFF.